This paragraph reports one T cell receptor beta chain. Its antigen is still unknown. For TCR beta, cDNA was produced by 5'RACE template switching with UMIs. TCRdb re-called the 5' RACE reads; one entry per CDR3 protein, DNA not given. The listing records around 470,000 distinct CDR3 sequences. The CDR3 has 17 amino acids. CDR1 is SGHRS, CDR2 YFSETQ, per germline. This specimen comes from a study of T cells expressing NK-cell markers. Study-level information: Source material for TCR beta repertoires consisted of sorted CD3+CD56+NKG2C+, CD3+CD56+NKG2C- and CD3+CD56-NKG2C+ T cells. Eight donors were sequenced, of whom seven were HCMV-seropositive, while the remaining one was HCMV-seronegative. General study findings and limits: These clonotypes also led the CD3+CD56-NKG2C+ fraction in a handful of donors.

V and J are TRBV5-1 and TRBJ2-1; TCRdb proposes TRBD1, but this gene call is untestable without DNA. This TCR derives from a woman aged 45 to 65 in good health. Sequenced sample: blood T cells: a sorted CD56 or NKG2C T cell subset, CD4+ or CD8+ T cells, or bulk PBMC T cells (not recorded which). CDR3 sequence: CASSLVPRDSSYNEQFF.